This T cell receptor (beta chain) appears in the sequencing data of a study of cytomegalovirus exposure and HLA in healthy donors. Study-level points and caveats: Reports described diagnosis of cytomegalovirus status by the classifier as highly specific and sensitive.

Germline-derived CDR1 and CDR2 are GTSNPN and SVGIG (reference sequence). CDR3 length equals 18 residues. Trimming removed 5 bases at V and 0 bases at J, with 20 bases between. The PCR employed 60 Vbeta primers together with 13 Jbeta primers. The repertoire was sequenced with immunoSEQ multiplex PCR; TCRdb's copy has only in-frame clones and lacks some. This table has about 120,000 clones, around two thirds appearing once. This clone was detected once. Its antigen remains unidentified. The sequence derives from a woman in her forties in good health and CMV-seropositive. The chain carries TRBV30 and TRBJ1-6; perhaps TRBD1 as D (5 bases). Sequenced material: PBMCs. The CDR3 reads CAWGRRFSGNSYNSPLHF. CDR3 DNA sequence: TGTGCCTGGGGCCGCCGATTCTCAGGGAACTCCTATAATTCACCCCTCCACTTT.